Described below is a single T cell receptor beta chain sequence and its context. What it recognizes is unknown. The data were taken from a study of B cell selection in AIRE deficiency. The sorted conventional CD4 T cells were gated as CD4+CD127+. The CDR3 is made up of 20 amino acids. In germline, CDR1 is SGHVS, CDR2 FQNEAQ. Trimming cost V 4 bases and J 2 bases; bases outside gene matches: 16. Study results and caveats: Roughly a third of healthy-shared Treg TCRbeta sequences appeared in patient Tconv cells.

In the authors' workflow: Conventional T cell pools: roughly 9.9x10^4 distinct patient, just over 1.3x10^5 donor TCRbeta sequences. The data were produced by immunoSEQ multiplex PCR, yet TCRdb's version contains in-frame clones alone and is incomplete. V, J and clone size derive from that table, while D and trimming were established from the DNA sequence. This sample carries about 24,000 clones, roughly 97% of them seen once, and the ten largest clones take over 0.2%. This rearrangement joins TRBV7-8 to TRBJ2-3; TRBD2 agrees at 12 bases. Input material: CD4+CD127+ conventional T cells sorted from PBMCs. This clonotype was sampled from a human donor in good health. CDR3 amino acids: CASSSMTSGSRAVYTDTQYF. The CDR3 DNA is TGTGCCAGCAGCTCTATGACTAGCGGGAGCAGGGCCGTTTACACAGATACGCAGTATTTT.